The rows below give T cell receptor beta chains drawn from one sample of a study of cytomegalovirus exposure and HLA in healthy donors. The protocol was immunoSEQ multiplex PCR, while the TCRdb copy is restricted to in-frame clones and leaves out a portion. Of 180,000 or so clones listed, 79% are singletons. Material: PBMCs. The receptors here all came from a woman aged 45-59 years in good health and CMV-seronegative. Each CDR3 is given with its conserved first and last residue.

TRBV6-1 CASSGGSQETQYF
TRBV7-2 CASSTGGFTEAFF
TRBV6-6 CASQERGGNTGELFF
TRBV19 CASSVTGPSSGNTIYF
TRBV18 CASSRQGGLNTEAFF
TRBV5-8 CASSLPFHRGPNYGYTF
TRBV7-2 CASSLVTQYETQYF
TRBV30 CAWSSAANQPQHF
TRBV27 CASTQGTGVNQQFF
TRBV4-2 CASSQGLGKEDTIYF
TRBV19 CASSIPVAAEAFF
TRBV7-6 CASSFFTTSYNEQFF
TRBV19 CASSIGGAISNQPQHF
TRBV28 CASSLAGREFLDEQYF
TRBV6-1 CASSGVRDLLSYEQYF
TRBV27 CASSLRGRGGPSYEQYF
TRBV5-1 CASSLVPTGLNTEAFF
TRBV29-1 CSVEVAGSYEQYF
TRBV19 CASSPGGVLNTEAFF
TRBV18 CASSPPPDGGIQYF
TRBV28 CASSSWTENTGELFF
TRBV11-2 CASSMSGGGGYTF
TRBV27 CASSSLSYGANQPQHF
TRBV6-5 CASSYGHSGELFF
TRBV6-5 CATSGRGKNTEAFF
TRBV7-9 CASSKQGQPQHF
TRBV28 CASSLPLGSGRPGELFF
TRBV27 CASSLSGGRATGEQFF
TRBV7-2 CASSLGLGRETQYF
TRBV28 CASSAGTSGGGFQYF
TRBV7-2 CASSRQGTGNTIYF
TRBV7-2 CASSSRTSGRAMWDEQYF
TRBV10-3 CATATGLSTDTQYF
TRBV4-2 CASSQEGGPLMEEQFF
TRBV28 CASSLTGALYNEQFF
TRBV9 CASSGGTLKNIQYF
TRBV6-4 CASSATGTGELFF
TRBV19 CASSIGSGTGPGGYTF
TRBV7-6 CASSLKQPSSGNTIYF
TRBV5-8 CASSLDPRSNQPQHF
TRBV28 CASSLAGPSYEQYF
TRBV25-1 CASRPPGGVLETQYF
TRBV19 CASGGQGLNNQPQHF
TRBV7-9 CALNSGGFAVYF